This T cell receptor beta chain originates from a study of OX40 agonist ivuxolimab in advanced cancers. The protocol was immunoSEQ multiplex PCR, while the TCRdb copy is restricted to in-frame clones and leaves out a portion. The sample carries about 100,000 clones, approximately 91% recorded once. This CDR3 has 16 amino acids. CDR1 is SGHRS, CDR2 YFSETQ, per germline. The trim removed 0 bases at V and 8 bases at J, leaving 8 bases unmatched. The V gene is TRBV5-1, the J gene TRBJ2-7; 13 bases fit TRBD2. The receptor's source is an adult with an advanced solid tumor such as melanoma, head and neck, liver or kidney cancer. The material sequenced was CD4+ or CD8+ T cells sorted from blood, taken in a trial of the OX40 agonist ivuxolimab. CDR3 sequence reads: CASSLGAGTSGNQQYF. CDR3 nucleotides: TGCGCCAGCAGCTTGGGGGCCGGGACTAGCGGGAATCAGCAGTACTTC. Complete variable domain (other parts from reference TRBV5-1 and TRBJ2-7): KAGVTQTPRYLIKTRGQQVTLSCSPISGHRSVSWYQQTPGQGLQFLFEYFSETQRNKGNFPGRFSGRQFSNSRSEMNVSTLELGDSALYLCASSLGAGTSGNQQYFGPGTRLTVT.